What follows are 3 T cell receptor beta chains derived from one specimen sequenced in a study of graft-versus-host responses after intestinal transplantation. Which antigens these TCRs recognize remains unknown. TCRdb's copy holds only in-frame clones and misses some; the assay was immunoSEQ multiplex PCR. The sample gives 100,000 or so clones, about 92% of which show up once; approximately 2% is in the top ten. Sequenced here: unstimulated CD8+ T cells sorted from spleen or lymph node cells, sampled before intestinal transplant. Source of these receptors: a human donor who received an intestinal transplant.

The V and J genes are TRBV6-5 and TRBJ1-1; 7 bases are a match to TRBD1. The length of the CDR3 is 14 residues. V shed 2 bases, J shed 7 bases, and the junction held 7 bases outside the gene matches. Germline assignment: CDR1 MNHEY and CDR2 SVGAGI. In DNA form, the CDR3 reads TGTGCCAGCAGTTACCAGGGGGGCAGTTATGAAGCTTTCTTT. Its protein product is CASSYQGGSYEAFF.

The rearrangement joins TRBV7-8 to TRBJ2-3; a possible D gene is TRBD1 (6 bases). V lost 2 bases and J lost 2, with 11 bases in between. CDR1 and CDR2 from the germline V gene are SGHVS and FQNEAQ. The CDR3 is 15 amino acids. CDR3 in amino acids: CASSLTNRATDTQYF. The CDR3 region has the DNA TGTGCCAGCAGCTTAACAAACAGGGCCACAGATACGCAGTATTTT.

The chain joins TRBV15 to TRBJ2-5; 8 bases map to TRBD1. From germline, CDR1 is LNHNV and CDR2 YYDKDF (reference sequence). The junction had 11 bases not matched to a gene; V was cut back by 9 bases and J by 5 bases. The CDR3 length is 14 residues. DNA of the CDR3: TGTGCCACGCAGAGGACAGGGTTGACGGAGACCCAGTACTTC. Translating gives CATQRTGLTETQYF. The variable domain in full, completed from reference TRBV15 and TRBJ2-5, reads DAMVIQNPRYQVTQFGKPVTLSCSQTLNHNVMYWYQQKSSQAPKLLFHYYDKDFNNEADTPDNFQSRRPNTSFCFLDIRSPGLGDTAMYLCATQRTGLTETQYFGPGTRLLVL.